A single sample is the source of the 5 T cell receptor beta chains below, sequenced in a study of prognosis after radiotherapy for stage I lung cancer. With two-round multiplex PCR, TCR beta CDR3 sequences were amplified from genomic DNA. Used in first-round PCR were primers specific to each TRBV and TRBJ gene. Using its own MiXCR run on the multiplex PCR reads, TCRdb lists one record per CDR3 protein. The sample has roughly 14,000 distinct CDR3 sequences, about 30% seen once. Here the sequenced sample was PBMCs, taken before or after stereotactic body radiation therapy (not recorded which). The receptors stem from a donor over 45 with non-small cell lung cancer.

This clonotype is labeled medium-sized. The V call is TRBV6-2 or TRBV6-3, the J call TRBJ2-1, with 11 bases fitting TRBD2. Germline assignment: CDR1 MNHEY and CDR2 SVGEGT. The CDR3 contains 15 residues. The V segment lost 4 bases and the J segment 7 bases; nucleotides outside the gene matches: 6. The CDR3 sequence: CASSFTGTSGNEQFF. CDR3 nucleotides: TGTGCCAGCAGTTTTACCGGGACTAGCGGTAATGAGCAGTTCTTC.

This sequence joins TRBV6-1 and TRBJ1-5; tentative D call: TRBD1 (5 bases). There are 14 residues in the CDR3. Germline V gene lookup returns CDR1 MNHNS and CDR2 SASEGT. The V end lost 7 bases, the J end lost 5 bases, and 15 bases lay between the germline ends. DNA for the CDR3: TGTGCCAGCAAGCCCGGGGGGGTGGATCAGCCCCAGCATTTT. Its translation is CASKPGGVDQPQHF.

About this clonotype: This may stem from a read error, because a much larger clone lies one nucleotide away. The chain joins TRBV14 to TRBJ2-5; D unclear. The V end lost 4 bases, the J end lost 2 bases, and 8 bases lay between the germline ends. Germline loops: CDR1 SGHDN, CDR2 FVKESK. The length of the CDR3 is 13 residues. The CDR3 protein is CASSPVLQETQYF. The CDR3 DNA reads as TGTGCCAGCAGCCCCGTACTACAAGAGACCCAGTACTTC. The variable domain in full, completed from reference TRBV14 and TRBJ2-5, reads EAGVTQFPSHSVIEKGQTVTLRCDPISGHDNLYWYRRVMGKEIKFLLHFVKESKQDESGMPNNRFLAERTGGTYSTLKVQPAELEDSGVYFCASSPVLQETQYFGPGTRLLVL.

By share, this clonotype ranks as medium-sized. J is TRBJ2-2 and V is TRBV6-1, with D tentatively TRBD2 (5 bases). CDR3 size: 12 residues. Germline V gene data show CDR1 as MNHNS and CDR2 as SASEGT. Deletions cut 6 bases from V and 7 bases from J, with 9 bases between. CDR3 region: CASSRRGGELFF. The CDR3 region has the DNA TGTGCCAGCAGCCGCCGGGGCGGGGAGCTGTTTTTT.

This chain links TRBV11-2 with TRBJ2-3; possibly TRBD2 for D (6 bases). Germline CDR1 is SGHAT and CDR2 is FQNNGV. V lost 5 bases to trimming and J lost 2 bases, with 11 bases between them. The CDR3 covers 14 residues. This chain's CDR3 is CASSGGLNTDTQYF. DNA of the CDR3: TGTGCCAGCAGCGGAGGACTAAACACAGATACGCAGTATTTT.